This TCR beta chain originates from a study of blood T cell repertoires in COVID-19 (TCRdb year 2020). In the study overall: The collaborator samples originated in the United States, Italy and Spain and spanned the acute and convalescent phases of COVID-19. The samples were drawn from two sources: the first 160 participants of the ongoing ImmuneRACE study, and about 1,300 subjects contributed by 6 global collaborators. Subjects who had been exposed to COVID-19, were actively infected with it, or had recovered from it provided the deeply sampled blood TCRbeta repertoires that made up the dataset. A freely available public database, intended as a resource for researchers studying the immune response to SARS-CoV-2, is where the repertoires were released. The material from the prospective study consisted of cDNA or gDNA derived from T cells, B-cell-depleted T cells, or PBMCs. Where available, HLA class I and class II types were obtained from metadata supplied by the sample provider rather than from assay-based typing. Sample metadata almost always included a de-identified subject ID, COVID-19 status, age in years and sex.

Study-wide findings and limitations: The quantity of clinical and demographic metadata differed by source and by participant and was supplied without curation.

Per the germline V gene, SGHVS is the CDR1 and FQNEAQ is the CDR2. From its cysteine to its phenylalanine, the CDR3 spans 16 amino acids. Of the read, only the CDR3 DNA is kept; its 48 bases are in frame from base 1. V loses 5 bases, J loses 2 bases, and the germline ends lie 15 bases apart. TCRbeta CDR3 regions were amplified from genomic DNA by means of the immunoSEQ Assay, a bias-controlled multiplex PCR. The authors' analysis ran thus. Nucleated cell counts per sample were estimated from amplification of reference gene primers within the assay. Sequence reads were collapsed and filtered to measure the absolute abundance of every unique TCRbeta CDR3 rearrangement. Productive Simpson clonality was computed per sample as the square root of Simpson's diversity index over productive rearrangements. TCRdb's version of the immuneACCESS table is confined to in-frame rearrangements and falls short of the full clone set. An unresolved V gene accounts for under half of the shortfall where checked; the remainder is of unknown origin. Clonal size and the V and J genes are those of that table, whereas D and trimming came from the DNA. The sample includes roughly 120,000 clones, with 82% observed a single time. Jointly, the top ten make up less than 8% of the sample.

Collaborating institutions collected whole blood in K2EDTA tubes following their own protocols. For TCRbeta analysis, collaborators shipped samples in one of three forms: frozen whole blood, isolated PBMCs, or DNA extracted from either of those sample types. Comment on this clone: Its binding antigen is unknown. No base qualities exist here, and no much larger clone lies one base off it.

Recombination joined TRBV7-8 with TRBJ2-2; the D segment cannot be called with confidence. This sequence was found in a man between 65 and 85 years old with active or convalescent COVID-19. The sequenced sample consisted of peripheral blood. The nucleotide sequence is TGTGCCAGCAGCCTCGACTCCATTCCTAACACCGGGGAGCTGTTTTTT. This yields the protein CASSLDSIPNTGELFF. Supplemented by the reference TRBV7-8 and TRBJ2-2 proteins around the CDR3, the complete variable domain is GAGVSQSPRYKVAKRGQDVALRCDPISGHVSLFWYQQALGQGPEFLTYFQNEAQLDKSGLPSDRFFAERPEGSVSTLKIQRTQQEDSAVYLCASSLDSIPNTGELFFGEGSRLTVL.